This T cell receptor beta chain was found in a study of T cell repertoires in cytomegalovirus infection. This CDR3 is 17 amino acids long. Germline-derived CDR1 and CDR2 are SNHLY and FYNNEI. V lost 4 bases, J lost 0 bases, and 9 bases stayed unmatched. This clonotype was counted between two and nine times. What it binds is not known. Each CDR3 protein gets one entry after TCRdb re-called the reads with MiXCR. The table has around 310,000 distinct CDR3 sequences, about 28% seen once. Sample: cultured PBMCs, taken from culture after CMV antigen stimulation. This chain uses TRBV2 with TRBJ2-3; 8 bases map to TRBD2. This TCR came from a human donor in good health (CMV status not recorded). Some clones in this sample may be carry-over from other donors' samples. The CDR3 sequence: CASSGGGGPSSTDTQYF. For the CDR3, the DNA is TGTGCCAGCAGTGGGGGCGGGGGGCCCTCTAGCACAGATACGCAGTATTTT. The full variable domain, in which reference TRBV2 and TRBJ2-3 provide the parts outside the CDR3, is EPEVTQTPSHQVTQMGQEVILRCVPISNHLYFYWYRQILGQKVEFLVSFYNNEISEKSEIFDDQFSVERPDGSNFTLKIRSTKLEDSAMYFCASSGGGGPSSTDTQYFGPGTRLTVL.